This is a list of T cell receptor beta chains from one sample in a study of beta chain features in type 1 diabetes. The method was immunoSEQ multiplex PCR; TCRdb's version includes in-frame clones alone and lacks a portion of them. This table has approximately 150,000 clones, 10% appearing once. Sequenced: naive CD4+ T cells from blood. Every receptor here comes from a man aged 18 to 29 in good health. The CDR3 runs from the conserved cysteine through the conserved F or W. D genes are given only for firm matches. Size values are once, few and many counts, or a class for expanded clones, and some rows have none.

clone size: -
J gene: TRBJ2-2
D gene: TRBD1
V gene: TRBV2
CDR3 DNA: TGTGCCAGCAGCGGGACAGAGAACACCGGGGAGCTGTTTTTT
CDR3 protein: CASSGTENTGELFF

clone size: few
J gene: TRBJ2-5
D gene: -
V gene: TRBV7-2
CDR3 DNA: TGTGCCAGCAGCGCGGGACCCCAAGAGACCCAGTACTTC
CDR3 protein: CASSAGPQETQYF

clone size: few
J gene: TRBJ2-2
D gene: -
V gene: TRBV7-3
CDR3 DNA: TGTGCCAGCAGCTTTTTATCGAACACCGGGGAGCTGTTTTTT
CDR3 protein: CASSFLSNTGELFF

clone size: few
J gene: TRBJ1-2
D gene: -
V gene: TRBV4-3
CDR3 DNA: TGCGCCAGCAGCCAAGATACAGGGCACAGCCCTAACTATGGCTACACCTTC
CDR3 protein: CASSQDTGHSPNYGYTF

clone size: -
J gene: TRBJ2-3
D gene: TRBD1
V gene: TRBV5-1
CDR3 DNA: TGCGCCAGCGCCGGGACAGGGGGTACAGATACGCAGTATTTT
CDR3 protein: CASAGTGGTDTQYF

clone size: few
J gene: TRBJ2-5
D gene: TRBD1
V gene: TRBV7-3
CDR3 DNA: TGTGCCAGCAGCCTAGGGGGCGCAGGGCAAGAGACCCAGTACTTC
CDR3 protein: CASSLGGAGQETQYF

clone size: -
J gene: TRBJ2-2
D gene: -
V gene: TRBV28
CDR3 DNA: TGTGCCAGCAGTGCCCCAGGGGAGAACACCGGGGAGCTGTTTTTT
CDR3 protein: CASSAPGENTGELFF

clone size: -
J gene: TRBJ2-2
D gene: -
V gene: TRBV25-1
CDR3 DNA: TGTGCCAGCAGTGAAGCGGTGCGGGGTCGAGGGGAGCTGTTTTTT
CDR3 protein: CASSEAVRGRGELFF

clone size: -
J gene: TRBJ2-1
D gene: TRBD2
V gene: TRBV7-3
CDR3 DNA: TGTGCCAGCAGCTCCACTAGCGGGGGGTTCGATGAGCAGTTCTTC
CDR3 protein: CASSSTSGGFDEQFF

clone size: few
J gene: TRBJ2-1
D gene: TRBD2
V gene: TRBV19
CDR3 DNA: TGTGCCAGTAGTCTCCCGGGCGGGAGGAATGAGCAGTTCTTC
CDR3 protein: CASSLPGGRNEQFF

clone size: -
J gene: TRBJ2-5
D gene: -
V gene: TRBV13
CDR3 DNA: TGTGCCAGCAGCTTATCGCGGAAGACCCAGTACTTC
CDR3 protein: CASSLSRKTQYF

clone size: few
J gene: TRBJ2-4
D gene: TRBD1
V gene: TRBV6-6
CDR3 DNA: TGTGCCAGCAGTCCTGGGACAGGTTTAGCCAAAAACATTCAGTACTTC
CDR3 protein: CASSPGTGLAKNIQYF

clone size: -
J gene: TRBJ1-2
D gene: TRBD1
V gene: TRBV5-4
CDR3 DNA: TGTGCCAGCAGCTCGCCGGGACAGGGTTTCGATGGCTACACCTTC
CDR3 protein: CASSSPGQGFDGYTF

clone size: -
J gene: TRBJ1-6
D gene: TRBD1
V gene: TRBV7-9
CDR3 DNA: TGTGCCAGCAGCCCAACAGGGGGGACGAATTCACCCCTCCACTTT
CDR3 protein: CASSPTGGTNSPLHF

clone size: once
J gene: TRBJ1-4
D gene: TRBD1
V gene: TRBV2
CDR3 DNA: TGTGCCAGCAGTGCCCCGGGACAGTCTAATGAAAAACTGTTTTTT
CDR3 protein: CASSAPGQSNEKLFF

clone size: -
J gene: TRBJ2-5
D gene: -
V gene: TRBV30
CDR3 DNA: TGTGCCTGGAATCAGGGCCAAGAGACCCAGTACTTC
CDR3 protein: CAWNQGQETQYF

clone size: few
J gene: TRBJ1-2
D gene: TRBD1
V gene: TRBV5-1
CDR3 DNA: TGCGCCAGCAGCTTGGGAGGGACAGCAACCTATGGCTACACCTTC
CDR3 protein: CASSLGGTATYGYTF

clone size: -
J gene: TRBJ1-3
D gene: -
V gene: TRBV7-2
CDR3 DNA: TGTGCCAGCAGCTTAGTCCCAGGATCCTCTGGAAACACCATATATTTT
CDR3 protein: CASSLVPGSSGNTIYF

clone size: -
J gene: TRBJ2-5
D gene: TRBD1
V gene: TRBV5-1
CDR3 DNA: TGCGCCAGCAGCACGGCGGGGACAGGGCAAGAGACCCAGTACTTC
CDR3 protein: CASSTAGTGQETQYF

clone size: -
J gene: TRBJ2-7
D gene: -
V gene: TRBV10-1
CDR3 DNA: TGCGCCAGCAGTAGGCCCGGGGGCGAGCAGTACTTC
CDR3 protein: CASSRPGGEQYF

clone size: -
J gene: TRBJ2-7
D gene: TRBD2
V gene: TRBV7-6
CDR3 DNA: TGTGCCAGCAGCCCGAATAGCGGGGGAGCCTACGAGCAGTACTTC
CDR3 protein: CASSPNSGGAYEQYF

clone size: -
J gene: TRBJ2-7
D gene: -
V gene: TRBV7-2
CDR3 DNA: TGTGCCAGCAGCTTAGCCGTTACAATGAATTCTTACGAGCAGTACTTC
CDR3 protein: CASSLAVTMNSYEQYF

clone size: -
J gene: TRBJ2-1
D gene: TRBD2
V gene: TRBV5-1
CDR3 DNA: TGCGCCAGCAGCTTGGTGGTGACTAGCGGGAACAATGAGCAGTTCTTC
CDR3 protein: CASSLVVTSGNNEQFF

clone size: few
J gene: TRBJ1-2
D gene: -
V gene: TRBV14
CDR3 DNA: TGTGCCAGCAGCCAAGATCAAATTGGCTACACCTTC
CDR3 protein: CASSQDQIGYTF

clone size: -
J gene: TRBJ2-1
D gene: -
V gene: TRBV30
CDR3 DNA: TGTGCCTGGAGTTCCAGGGTTACCTACAATGAGCAGTTCTTC
CDR3 protein: CAWSSRVTYNEQFF

clone size: few
J gene: TRBJ2-5
D gene: TRBD2
V gene: TRBV7-9
CDR3 DNA: TGTGCCAGCAGCAAACTCCTAGCGGGGGAATACCAAGAGACCCAGTACTTC
CDR3 protein: CASSKLLAGEYQETQYF

clone size: few
J gene: TRBJ2-2
D gene: -
V gene: TRBV4-2
CDR3 DNA: TGTGCCAGCAGCCTCCCGGGAGCGAACACCGGGGAGCTGTTTTTT
CDR3 protein: CASSLPGANTGELFF

clone size: few
J gene: TRBJ2-7
D gene: -
V gene: TRBV29-1
CDR3 DNA: TGCAGCGTTGAATGGGAGAACGAACCCTACGAGCAGTACTTC
CDR3 protein: CSVEWENEPYEQYF

clone size: -
J gene: TRBJ2-1
D gene: -
V gene: TRBV5-1
CDR3 DNA: TGCGCCAGCAGCTTTATTGCGGGGACCAACAATGAGCAGTTCTTC
CDR3 protein: CASSFIAGTNNEQFF

clone size: many
J gene: TRBJ2-1
D gene: -
V gene: TRBV28
CDR3 DNA: TGTGCCAGCAGTTCCCCGACTAGTTTAAGGCAGTTCTTC
CDR3 protein: CASSSPTSLRQFF

clone size: few
J gene: TRBJ1-4
D gene: -
V gene: TRBV6-6
CDR3 DNA: TGTGCCAGCAGTCTGGCCCCGAATGAAAAACTGTTTTTT
CDR3 protein: CASSLAPNEKLFF

clone size: -
J gene: TRBJ2-1
D gene: -
V gene: TRBV18
CDR3 DNA: TGTGCCAGCTCACCACCGGGGAGCTCCTACAATGAGCAGTTCTTC
CDR3 protein: CASSPPGSSYNEQFF

clone size: -
J gene: TRBJ2-7
D gene: TRBD1
V gene: TRBV6-5
CDR3 DNA: TGTGCCAGCAGTTCCGGGACAGGGAGCTCCTACGAGCAGTACTTC
CDR3 protein: CASSSGTGSSYEQYF